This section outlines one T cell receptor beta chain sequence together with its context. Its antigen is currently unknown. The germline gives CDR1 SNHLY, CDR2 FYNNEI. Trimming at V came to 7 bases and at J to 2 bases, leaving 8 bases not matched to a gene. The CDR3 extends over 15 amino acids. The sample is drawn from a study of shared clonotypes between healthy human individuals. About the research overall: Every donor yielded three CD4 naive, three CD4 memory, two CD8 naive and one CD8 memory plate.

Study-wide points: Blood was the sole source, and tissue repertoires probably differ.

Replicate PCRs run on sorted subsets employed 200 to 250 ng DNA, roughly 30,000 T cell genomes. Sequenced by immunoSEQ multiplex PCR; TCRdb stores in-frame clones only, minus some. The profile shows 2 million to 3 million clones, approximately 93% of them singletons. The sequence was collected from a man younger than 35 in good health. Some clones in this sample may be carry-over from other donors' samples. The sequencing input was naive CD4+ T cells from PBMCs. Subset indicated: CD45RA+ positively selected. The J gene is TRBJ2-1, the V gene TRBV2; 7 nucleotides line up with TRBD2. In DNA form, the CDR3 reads TGTGCCAGCAAACGAGAAGCGGGAACCTACAATGAGCAGTTCTTC. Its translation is CASKREAGTYNEQFF.